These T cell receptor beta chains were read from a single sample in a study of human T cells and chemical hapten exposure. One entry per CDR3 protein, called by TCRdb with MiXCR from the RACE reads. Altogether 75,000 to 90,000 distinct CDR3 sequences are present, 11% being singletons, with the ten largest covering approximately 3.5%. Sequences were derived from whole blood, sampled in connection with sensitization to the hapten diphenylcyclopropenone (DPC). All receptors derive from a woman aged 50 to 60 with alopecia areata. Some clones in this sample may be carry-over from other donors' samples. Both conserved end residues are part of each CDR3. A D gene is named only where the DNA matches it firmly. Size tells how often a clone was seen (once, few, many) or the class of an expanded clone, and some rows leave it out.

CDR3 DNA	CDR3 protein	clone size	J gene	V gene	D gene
TGTGCCAGTAGTATCTCACCCGCCTACGAGCAGTACTTC	CASSISPAYEQYF	NA	TRBJ2-7	TRBV19	NA
TGTGCCACCAGTGATAGCCCCCGCCCGGAGCAGTTCTTC	CATSDSPRPEQFF	many	TRBJ2-1	TRBV24-1	NA
TGTGCCAGCACCCAGGACAGGGTAAACACTGAAGCTTTCTTT	CASTQDRVNTEAFF	many	TRBJ1-1	TRBV14	TRBD1
TGTGCCAGCAAGGCGTATAGGTTAACTGAAGCTTTCTTT	CASKAYRLTEAFF	few	TRBJ1-1	TRBV28	NA
TGTGCCAGCAGCAAGGCGGCAGGGAGGCAGCCCCAGCATTTT	CASSKAAGRQPQHF	NA	TRBJ1-5	TRBV12-3/TRBV12-4	NA
TGCAGTTCTACTGGGGCCGGGACTAGCGGGAGTACAGATACGCAGTATTTT	CSSTGAGTSGSTDTQYF	NA	TRBJ2-3	TRBV20-1	TRBD2
TGTGCCAGCAGTTACTTTATAGAGAACACCGGGGAGCTGTTTTTT	CASSYFIENTGELFF	many	TRBJ2-2	TRBV6-5	NA
TGTGCCAGCAGTCTAAGGGGTGAGCAGTTCTTC	CASSLRGEQFF	many	TRBJ2-1	TRBV12-3/TRBV12-4	NA
TGTGCCAGCAGCTTCCAGGCGTTTGAAGCTTTCTTT	CASSFQAFEAFF	many	TRBJ1-1	TRBV5-4	NA
TGCGCCAGCAGCTTGGATCATGCTAGCACAGATACGCAGTATTTT	CASSLDHASTDTQYF	few	TRBJ2-3	TRBV5-1	NA
TGCAGTGCGAGCAACAGGGTCTGGGGCGGGGAGCTGTTTTTT	CSASNRVWGGELFF	many	TRBJ2-2	TRBV20-1	NA
TGCAGTGCTAGAATGACGCGGGGCCTCAATGAGCAGTTCTTC	CSARMTRGLNEQFF	few	TRBJ2-1	TRBV20-1	NA
TGTGCCAGCAGCCAAGGGGCGGGAGGGCCTTACGAGCAGTACTTC	CASSQGAGGPYEQYF	few	TRBJ2-7	TRBV7-2	TRBD2
TGCGCCAGCAGCTTAACTAACTCCTACGAGCAGTACTTC	CASSLTNSYEQYF	many	TRBJ2-7	TRBV5-1	NA
TGTGCCAGCAGCTTCAACAGGGGGGGCTACGAGCAGTACTTC	CASSFNRGGYEQYF	NA	TRBJ2-7	TRBV7-2	NA
TGTGCCAGCAAACAAGGGACAGGGGAAATCACTCAGCCCCAGCATTTT	CASKQGTGEITQPQHF	many	TRBJ1-5	TRBV6-1	TRBD1
TGTGCCAGCAGCCAGTCGGGGCTCCCGAACCACAATGAGCAGTTCTTC	CASSQSGLPNHNEQFF	many	TRBJ2-1	TRBV3-1	NA
TGCGCCAGCAGCCCTCGACTAGCGAGGGCCTACGAGCAGTACTTC	CASSPRLARAYEQYF	NA	TRBJ2-7	TRBV4-3	TRBD2
TGTGCCAGCAGCGCCTGGCCGGGGAGTAGCTCCTACAATGAGCAGTTCTTC	CASSAWPGSSSYNEQFF	many	TRBJ2-1	TRBV7-2	NA
TGTGCCAGCAGTTACGAAAATTGGCGGGCGAGCTCCTACAATGAGCAGTTCTTC	CASSYENWRASSYNEQFF	NA	TRBJ2-1	TRBV6-2/TRBV6-3	NA
TGTGCCAGCAGCTTGTCAGGGACCAACAATGAGCAGTTCTTC	CASSLSGTNNEQFF	many	TRBJ2-1	TRBV7-9	NA
TGCAGTGCTAGAGATCACAACCCAAATAATTCACCCCTCCACTTT	CSARDHNPNNSPLHF	NA	TRBJ1-6	TRBV20-1	NA
TGTGCCAGCAGTTTCTCCGGGGGACCCTACAATGAGCAGTTCTTC	CASSFSGGPYNEQFF	NA	TRBJ2-1	TRBV12-3/TRBV12-4	NA
TGTGCCAGCAGCCAAGTCGCGGGAACGGCTGAAGCTTTCTTT	CASSQVAGTAEAFF	many	TRBJ1-1	TRBV3-1	NA
TGCAGCCCGGGGGGAAGCTCCTACAATGAGCAGTTCTTC	CSPGGSSYNEQFF	NA	TRBJ2-1	TRBV29-1	TRBD2
NA	CASSFRARANYNEQFF	many	TRBJ2-1	TRBV5-8	NA
TGTGCCAGCAGTGAAGGTCAGGGGGCCGGTCAGCCCCAGCATTTT	CASSEGQGAGQPQHF	NA	TRBJ1-5	TRBV2	TRBD1
TGTGCCAGCAGTCCGCTAGCGGGAGGGACCTACAATGAGCAGTTCTTC	CASSPLAGGTYNEQFF	few	TRBJ2-1	TRBV28	TRBD2
TGTGCCACCAGTGAACCGGGACTGGATATCAATGAGCAGTTCTTC	CATSEPGLDINEQFF	many	TRBJ2-1	TRBV24-1	NA
TGTGCCTGGAGTACCGGACAGGGAGGCTATGGCTACACCTTC	CAWSTGQGGYGYTF	NA	TRBJ1-2	TRBV30	TRBD1
TGTGCCAGCAGCTTAACGGGGTCAGGGGTGGAGACCCAGTACTTC	CASSLTGSGVETQYF	NA	TRBJ2-5	TRBV7-3	NA
TGTGCCAGCAGCCCCCGGCCCGGGCCCTTCTACACCTTC	CASSPRPGPFYTF	many	TRBJ1-2	TRBV7-8	NA
TGCAGCATCCGGGACACTGAAGCTTTCTTT	CSIRDTEAFF	NA	TRBJ1-1	TRBV29-1	NA
TGTGCCAGCAGCGAACAAGGACAGGGGGGTGGTGAAGCTTTCTTT	CASSEQGQGGGEAFF	NA	TRBJ1-1	TRBV7-9	TRBD1
TGTGCCAGCTCACCTTTGCCGGGACAGCGACCTAATAGCAATCAGCCCCAGCATTTT	CASSPLPGQRPNSNQPQHF	many	TRBJ1-5	TRBV18	TRBD1
TGTGCCAGCAGTCTTAGACCGGAAAAACTGTTTTTT	CASSLRPEKLFF	few	TRBJ1-4	TRBV12-3/TRBV12-4	NA
TGTGCCAGCATGTTAGCGGGAAGCTCTGGGGCCAACGTCCTGACTTTC	CASMLAGSSGANVLTF	NA	TRBJ2-6	TRBV28	TRBD2
TGCGCCAGCAGTGAGCGGGGACTAGCGGGAGTCCATGAGCAGTTCTTC	CASSERGLAGVHEQFF	many	TRBJ2-1	TRBV10-2	TRBD2
TGTGCCAGCAGTTCAGGGGCAAATGAGCAGTTCTTC	CASSSGANEQFF	few	TRBJ2-1	TRBV7-2	NA
TGTGCCATCAGTGAGTCGAAGGTTACAGCCTACGAGCAGTACTTC	CAISESKVTAYEQYF	many	TRBJ2-7	TRBV10-3	NA